This is a list of T cell receptor beta chains from one sample in a study of cytomegalovirus exposure and HLA in healthy donors. The repertoire was sequenced with immunoSEQ multiplex PCR; TCRdb's copy has only in-frame clones and lacks some. In the table there are over 75,000 clones, approximately 84% of which are singletons. The sample was PBMCs. Receptor source: a woman between 18 and 29 years old in good health and CMV-seropositive. Both conserved end residues are trimmed from each CDR3. A clone size is listed for some rows: how often the clone was seen (once, few, many), or a class if it is expanded.

V gene	J gene	clone size	CDR3 protein
TRBV2	TRBJ2-7	once	ASRDRGGLTEQY
TRBV5-1	TRBJ1-2	-	ASSAWTGGEDGYT
TRBV13	TRBJ2-3	-	ASSLGPQEADTQY
TRBV5-4	TRBJ1-2	-	ASNLGQGRSPS
TRBV2	TRBJ1-2	-	ASRTGDYGYT
TRBV6-5	TRBJ1-1	-	ASSLQGAGTEAF
TRBV6-1	TRBJ2-5	-	ATQGFETQY
TRBV28	TRBJ1-4	-	ASSLPLTGEKLF
TRBV6-5	TRBJ2-2	-	ASSYEGGRVTGELF
TRBV7-3	TRBJ2-1	-	ASSLYPGGRDSYNEQF
TRBV7-9	TRBJ2-1	-	ASSLRLRGLAQSYNEQF
TRBV29-1	TRBJ2-1	-	SVERLTNEQF
TRBV6-1	TRBJ1-2	-	ASSPGVAYGYT
TRBV9	TRBJ2-5	-	ASSPRGTSNRGSGETQY
TRBV5-1	TRBJ1-2	-	ASSSQGAYGYT
TRBV6-5	TRBJ1-2	-	ASSSLGGQRLYGYT
TRBV5-1	TRBJ2-2	-	ASSFAGDTGELF
TRBV7-9	TRBJ2-5	once	ASSLSGTIETQY
TRBV4-1	TRBJ2-7	-	ASSPSDRGAYEQY
TRBV5-4	TRBJ2-5	-	ASSLGTARETQY
TRBV10-1	TRBJ1-1	-	ASSENRVTEAF
TRBV7-3	TRBJ1-3	once	ASSPIQGSNTIY
TRBV6-6	TRBJ2-6	-	ASSYQGSSGANVLT
TRBV5-6	TRBJ1-5	-	ASSFRTDWKQPQH
TRBV28	TRBJ2-7	-	ASSEDRVFRYEQY
TRBV19	TRBJ2-7	-	ASSSGTSSLYEQY
TRBV7-3	TRBJ1-1	few	ASSFQGNTEAF
TRBV29-1	TRBJ1-1	-	SVESGKNTEAF
TRBV10-3	TRBJ1-2	-	AIGKDRGSNYGYT
TRBV6-4	TRBJ2-7	many	ASSESQGIPAYEQY
TRBV19	TRBJ2-7	-	ASSQTESYEQY
TRBV6-6	TRBJ1-1	few	ASSAQGAVNTEAF
TRBV28	TRBJ2-7	-	ASSSHSSGRAEEQY
TRBV4-2	TRBJ2-2	-	ASSPPGLAGVTGELF
TRBV19	TRBJ2-6	-	ASSMDRAGANVLT
TRBV4-1	TRBJ1-5	-	VSSQGGQGYQNQPQH
TRBV30	TRBJ2-7	-	AWNSGRGEQY
TRBV9	TRBJ2-5	-	ASTRRQGQETQY
TRBV14	TRBJ1-5	-	ASRRVDPQVCNQPQH
TRBV7-9	TRBJ1-4	-	ASSGRSPRTNEKLF